A single sample is the source of the 3 T cell receptor beta chains below, sequenced in a study of shared clonotypes between healthy human individuals. The assay was immunoSEQ multiplex PCR, and TCRdb's table has in-frame clones only and misses some. The sample shows approximately 650,000 clones, 95% to 96% of them seen only once. Naive CD8 cells, CD45RO-negative and positively selected for CCR7, excluded terminally differentiated effector memory CD45RA+ cells. Sequenced: naive CD8+ T cells sorted from blood. These TCRs come from a woman aged 25 to 39 in good health.

V and J are TRBV6-6 and TRBJ2-7, with unresolved D. From germline, CDR1 is MNHNY and CDR2 SVGAGI (reference sequence). V was cut by 8 bases and J by 3 bases, with 8 bases left in between. The CDR3 loop spans 11 amino acids. In nucleotides, the CDR3 is TGTGCCAGCTACGGTAACTACGAGCAGTACTTC. Residues: CASYGNYEQYF.

This chain joins TRBV7-9 and TRBJ2-5; TRBD2 matches 12 bases. The better agreement between TRBJ2-7 and the DNA end casts doubt on the J call. Germline V lookup: CDR1 SEHNR, CDR2 FQNEAQ (reference sequence). There are 18 residues in the CDR3. CDR3 sequence: CASSTTLAGGPDGYEQYF. For the CDR3, the DNA is TGTGCCAGCAGCACTACGCTAGCGGGAGGGCCAGATGGGTACGAGCAGTACTTC.

In its sample, this clone was seen once. The J gene is TRBJ2-1, the V gene TRBV29-1; TRBD2 might be the D (5 bases). Germline lookup yields CDR1 SQVTM and CDR2 ANQGSEA. This CDR3 has 13 residues. Trimming cost V 8 bases and J 8 bases, with 19 bases left between them. CDR3 nucleotides: TGCAGCATAGGACTCGTTCTGATTGATGAGCAGTTCTTC. Its translation is CSIGLVLIDEQFF.